This TCR beta chain was found in a study of T cell responses to AZD1222 COVID-19 vaccine. Libraries were prepared by immunoSEQ multiplex PCR; TCRdb keeps only in-frame clonotypes and omits some of them. Of 95,000 to 110,000 clones listed, 90% to 95% are singletons. Study-wide findings and caveats: Nearly half of spike-specific TCRs reportedly target variant regions that are unmutated in the B.1.351 and B.1.1.7 variants. Baseline seropositivity occurred in only six AZD1222 recipients. Most donors were white British and more were female, and clonal diversity was possibly underestimated.

This clone was detected only a few times. Its target is not known. This TCR was sampled from an adult in good health. The sequences come from peripheral blood, collected on day 0 of AZD1222 vaccination.

CDR3 region: CASSEQGSYGYTF. The CDR3 nucleotides read TGTGCCAGCAGTGAACAGGGGAGCTATGGCTACACCTTC. J is TRBJ1-2 and V is TRBV6-1, with D possibly TRBD1 on 6 matching bases. Germline V CDR1 and CDR2: MNHNS, SASEGT. V was pared by 2 bases and J by 4 bases, with 8 bases between. The CDR3 extends over 13 amino acids.